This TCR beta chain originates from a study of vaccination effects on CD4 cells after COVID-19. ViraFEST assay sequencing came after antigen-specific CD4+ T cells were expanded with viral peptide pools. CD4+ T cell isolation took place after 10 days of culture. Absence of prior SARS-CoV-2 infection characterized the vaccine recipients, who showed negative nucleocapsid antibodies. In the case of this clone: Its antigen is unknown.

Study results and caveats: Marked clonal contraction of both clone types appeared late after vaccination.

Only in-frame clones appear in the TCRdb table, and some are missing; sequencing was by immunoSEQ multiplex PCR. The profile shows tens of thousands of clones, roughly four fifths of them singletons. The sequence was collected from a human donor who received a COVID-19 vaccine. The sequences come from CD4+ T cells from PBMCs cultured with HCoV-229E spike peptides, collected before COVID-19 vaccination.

This CDR3 reads CASSLGVLGTEAFF. The CDR3 region has the DNA TGTGCCAGCAGCTTGGGGGTTTTGGGCACTGAAGCTTTCTTT. This chain links TRBV11-2 with TRBJ1-1, with D possibly TRBD1 on 5 matching bases. Trimming took 3 bases from V and 4 from J, leaving 12 bases between them. The germline gives CDR1 SGHAT, CDR2 FQNNGV. The CDR3 has 14 residues.